The 26 T cell receptor beta chains below were found in one sample sequenced in a study of blood T cells in healthy people across ages. With a J-beta primer mix and a sample-barcoded 5' primer, a second PCR ran about 7 to 12 cycles. TCRdb processed the 5' RACE reads anew with MiXCR; each CDR3 protein has one entry. Here the sample spans hundreds of thousands of distinct CDR3 sequences, around a fifth being singletons. Sequencing input: blood. The source of these receptors is an older man in good health.

The chain combines TRBV27 with TRBJ2-7; TRBD2 matches at 8 bases. The DNA end favors TRBJ2-1, so the J call may be wrong. CDR3 size: 13 residues. CDR1 MNHEY and CDR2 SMNVEV come from the germline V gene (reference sequence). The CDR3 protein is CASSLGSGSKQFF. For the CDR3, the DNA is TGTGCCAGCAGTTTAGGGAGCGGGAGCAAGCAGTTCTTC.

The V call is TRBV20-1, the J call TRBJ2-5; 8 nucleotides line up with TRBD2. V trimming: 5 bases; J trimming: 4 bases; junction bases outside the gene matches: 6. The CDR3 loop spans 13 amino acids. CDR1 DFQATT and CDR2 SNEGSKA come from the germline V gene (reference sequence). The CDR3 DNA reads as TGCAGTGCTTCACTAGCGGCTCGAGAGACCCAGTACTTC. It encodes CSASLAARETQYF.

The chain combines TRBV5-1 with TRBJ1-1; the D gene is possibly TRBD1 (5 bases). The CDR3 runs 15 residues. Trimming removed 4 bases at V and 5 bases at J, with 18 bases between. Germline V lookup: CDR1 SGHRS, CDR2 YFSETQ. CDR3 region: CASSPPGGEGTEAFF. CDR3 nucleotides: TGCGCCAGCAGCCCCCCTGGGGGTGAAGGAACTGAAGCTTTCTTT.

With regard to this clonotype: One end of the junction is discordant with germline, which a read error may explain. The rearrangement uses TRBV5-1 and TRBJ2-1; D perhaps matches TRBD2 (5 bases). The germline CDR1 and CDR2 sequences are SGHRS and YFSETQ. CDR3 size: 14 residues. CDR3 in amino acids: CASSTDVPPYERYF. As DNA, the CDR3 is TGCGCCAGCAGCACGGACGTCCCTCCCTACGAGCGGTACTTC. The variable domain in full, with the rest retrieved from reference TRBV5-1 and TRBJ2-1, is KAGVTQTPRYLIKTRGQQVTLSCSPISGHRSVSWYQQTPGQGLQFLFEYFSETQRNKGNFPGRFSGRQFSNSRSEMNVSTLELGDSALYLCASSTDVPPYERYFGPGTRLTVL.

This clonotype has only one observation. The CDR3 DNA is TGTGCCAGCAGCCCCCCGGGACTAGCCTACGAGCAGTACTTC. Its translation: CASSPPGLAYEQYF. This sequence joins TRBV6-5 and TRBJ2-7, with 8 bases lining up with TRBD2. After removal of 6 bases from V and 2 bases from J, the junction contained 6 bases not matched to a gene. Germline CDR1 and CDR2: MNHEY and SVGAGI. The CDR3 is made up of 14 amino acids.

The chain couples TRBV5-1 to TRBJ1-1, with a tentative D call TRBD1 (6 bases). The CDR3 sequence is 15 residues long. Germline V gene data show CDR1 as SGHRS and CDR2 as YFSETQ. Trimming took off 3 bases at V and 1 base at J, with 13 bases between the two ends. The chain's CDR3 is CASSSLQGKNTEAFF. CDR3 bases: TGCGCCAGCAGCTCACTACAGGGTAAGAACACTGAAGCTTTCTTT.

This clonotype was observed a handful of times. The gene calls are TRBV27 and TRBJ2-1; 8 bases match TRBD2. V was pared by 6 bases and J by 0 bases, with 10 bases of the junction left unmatched. Germline V gene data show CDR1 as MNHEY and CDR2 as SMNVEV (reference sequence). The CDR3 totals 17 residues. In DNA, the CDR3 is TGTGCCAGCAGGGGAGGCGGGGGGCTCAGCTCCTACAATGAGCAGTTCTTC. This sequence encodes CASRGGGGLSSYNEQFF.

The gene calls are TRBV7-9 and TRBJ2-3; the match to TRBD1 covers 8 bases. CDR3 length: 17 residues. The V and J ends lost 5 bases and 2 bases, in that order; junction bases with no gene match: 12. Germline V lookup: CDR1 SEHNR, CDR2 FQNEAQ (reference sequence). The CDR3 is CASSPPGSTGATDTQYF. CDR3 bases: TGTGCCAGCAGCCCACCGGGTTCGACAGGGGCCACAGATACGCAGTATTTT.

This clonotype was detected only a few times. The chain joins TRBV29-1 to TRBJ2-1; D possibly corresponds to TRBD1 (7 bases). Germline lookup yields CDR1 SQVTM and CDR2 ANQGSEA. The CDR3 spans 14 residues. V was shortened by 7 bases and J by 7 bases, with 20 bases between the two germline ends. CDR3 loop: CSASTGMDYNEQFF. The CDR3 DNA is TGCAGCGCCTCGACAGGGATGGACTATAATGAGCAGTTCTTC.

This clonotype was observed a few times. The V gene is TRBV6-1, the J gene TRBJ1-2; D unclear. With 6 bases removed from V and 4 bases from J, the gap between germline ends came to 24 bases. CDR3 length: 17 amino acids. CDR1 and CDR2 from the germline V gene are MNHNS and SASEGT. CDR3 residues: CASSSSGIAFLSYGYTF. The CDR3 nucleotides are TGTGCCAGCAGCTCTAGTGGTATTGCCTTCCTTTCCTATGGCTACACCTTC.

V usage is TRBV20-1 and J usage is TRBJ1-6; maybe TRBD1 (6 bases). Between the trimmed V and J ends, which lost 5 bases and 6 bases, there was a span of 11 bases. The CDR3 contains 13 residues. Germline CDR1 and CDR2: DFQATT and SNEGSKA (reference sequence). In nucleotides, the CDR3 is TGCAGTGCTCCGACAGGTTTTAATTCACCCCTCCACTTT. The encoded protein is CSAPTGFNSPLHF.

This clonotype was counted many times. The genes are TRBV2 and TRBJ2-7, with no clear D. Germline V gene sequence: CDR1 SNHLY, CDR2 FYNNEI. The CDR3 is 14 residues long. The V and J ends lost 6 bases and 0 bases respectively, with 12 bases between them. The DNA of the CDR3 is TGTGCCAGCAGACCTGACGGTTACTCCTACGAGCAGTACTTC. As protein: CASRPDGYSYEQYF.

The chain combines TRBV19 with TRBJ2-1, with 10 positions matching TRBD2. The CDR3 runs to 14 residues. Germline CDR1 is LNHDA and CDR2 is SQIVND (reference sequence). V dropped 3 bases and J dropped 8; count of bases not matched to a gene: 4. The CDR3 spells CASSIRAGGYEQFF. The CDR3 DNA reads TGTGCCAGTAGTATTCGAGCGGGGGGGTATGAGCAGTTCTTC. Based on the CDR3 plus reference TRBV19 and TRBJ2-1, the full variable domain is DGGITQSPKYLFRKEGQNVTLSCEQNLNHDAMYWYRQDPGQGLRLIYYSQIVNDFQKGDIAEGYSVSREKKESFPLTVTSAQKNPTAFYLCASSIRAGGYEQFFGPGTRLTVL.

This clonotype was observed a few times. This chain's CDR3 is CSAPDRGQGYTF. CDR3 nucleotides: TGCAGTGCTCCGGACAGGGGGCAAGGCTACACCTTC. The V call is TRBV20-1, the J call TRBJ1-2, with TRBD1 identical over 11 bases. With V trimmed by 5 bases and J by 8 bases, 4 bases remained unmatched. Germline V lookup: CDR1 DFQATT, CDR2 SNEGSKA (reference sequence). The CDR3 runs 12 residues.

The chain joins TRBV4-1 to TRBJ2-3; perhaps D is TRBD1 or TRBD2 (5 bases each). The CDR3 is 14 residues long. With 3 bases removed from V and 9 bases from J, the gap between germline ends came to 16 bases. Germline V gene sequence: CDR1 MGHRA, CDR2 YSYEKL. This CDR3 is CASSHKRGNSTQYF. DNA of the CDR3: TGCGCCAGCAGCCACAAGAGGGGCAACTCGACGCAGTATTTT.

This clonotype was counted between two and nine times. The V and J genes are TRBV5-1 and TRBJ2-1, with D unclear. This CDR3 is built from 12 residues. Trimming shortened V by 1 base and J by 10 bases, and 9 bases separated the two germline ends. Germline assignment: CDR1 SGHRS and CDR2 YFSETQ. Written as DNA, the CDR3 is TGCGCCAGCAGCTTGTCTCTAGACGAGCAGTTCTTC. Its translation is CASSLSLDEQFF.

The CDR3 DNA follows: TGTGCCAGCAATAAGGAGGTCGACACCGGGGAGCTGTTTTTT. As protein: CASNKEVDTGELFF. The chain is built from TRBV6-6 and TRBJ2-2; tentatively, D is TRBD2 (5 bases). CDR1 and CDR2 from the germline V gene are MNHNY and SVGAGI (reference sequence). The germline V and J ends were trimmed by 7 bases and 3 bases, with 12 bases remaining between them. The CDR3 length is 14 residues.

The genes are TRBV20-1 and TRBJ2-1; TRBD2 aligns across 8 bases. Germline assignment: CDR1 DFQATT and CDR2 SNEGSKA (reference sequence). Germline trimming cut 3 bases from V and 8 bases from J; bases unmatched to any gene: 9. The CDR3 loop spans 14 amino acids. CDR3 sequence reads: CSASLGTRIDEQFF. The DNA for the CDR3 is TGCAGTGCTAGCCTCGGGACTAGGATCGATGAGCAGTTCTTC.

The V call is TRBV20-1, the J call TRBJ1-4; 8 bases fit TRBD1. The CDR3 covers 13 residues. Germline trimming cut 5 bases from V and 7 bases from J; bases unmatched to any gene: 6. From germline, CDR1 is DFQATT and CDR2 SNEGSKA (reference sequence). The CDR3 sequence: CSAYRGGSEKLFF. The CDR3 DNA reads TGCAGTGCTTACAGGGGGGGTAGTGAAAAACTGTTTTTT.

The table lists this clonotype with a few counts. The chain is built from TRBV7-9 and TRBJ1-1; no definite D call. V was pared by 5 bases and J by 8 bases, with 12 bases between. The CDR3 loop spans 12 amino acids. In germline, CDR1 is SEHNR, CDR2 FQNEAQ (reference sequence). CDR3 DNA: TGTGCCAGCAGCCTTAGCCGGGTCGAAGCTTTCTTT. As protein: CASSLSRVEAFF. Looking up the rest from reference TRBV7-9 and TRBJ1-1 gives the full variable domain: DTGVSQNPRHKITKRGQNVTFRCDPISEHNRLYWYRQTLGQGPEFLTYFQNEAQLEKSRLLSDRFSAERPKGSFSTLEIQRTEQGDSAMYLCASSLSRVEAFFGQGTRLTVV.

The rearrangement links TRBV18 to TRBJ2-7, with D perhaps TRBD1 (5 bases). Germline V gives CDR1 KGHSH, CDR2 LQKENI. Trimming took off 1 base at V and 3 bases at J, with 7 bases between the two ends. The CDR3 runs to 13 residues. The CDR3 is CASSPLRDYEQYV. The CDR3 nucleotides are TGTGCCAGCTCACCACTCAGGGACTACGAGCAGTACGTC.

The genes are TRBV2 and TRBJ1-4; TRBD1 agrees at 7 bases. Germline assignment: CDR1 SNHLY and CDR2 FYNNEI. The CDR3 runs 15 residues. Germline trimming cut 8 bases from V and 3 bases from J; bases unmatched to any gene: 9. The CDR3, as DNA: TGTGCCAGCTGTCGACAGGGAAGTGCTAATGAAAAACTGTTTTTT. Amino acid sequence: CASCRQGSANEKLFF.

This clonotype was seen more than once but under ten times. J is TRBJ1-1 and V is TRBV10-1; TRBD1 matches at 11 bases. Germline loops: CDR1 WNHNN, CDR2 SYGVQD (reference sequence). The CDR3 is made up of 16 amino acids. The junction had 13 bases not matched to a gene; V was cut back by 6 bases and J by 7 bases. This CDR3 is CASSPSRGQGGYEAFF. CDR3 sequence (DNA): TGCGCCAGCAGCCCCTCACGGGGACAGGGGGGTTATGAAGCTTTCTTT.

This clonotype was counted a few times. The rearrangement uses TRBV29-1 and TRBJ1-5; a weak D match, TRBD1 (5 bases). Germline CDR1 is SQVTM and CDR2 is ANQGSEA. The CDR3 contains 12 residues. V lost 8 bases and J lost 4, with 12 bases in between. This CDR3 is CSFRDGNQPQHF. DNA for the CDR3: TGCAGCTTCCGGGACGGGAATCAGCCCCAGCATTTT.

The chain recombines TRBV12-3 or TRBV12-4 with TRBJ2-1; 8 nucleotides line up with TRBD2. Trimming at V came to 8 bases and at J to 7 bases, leaving 7 bases not matched to a gene. The CDR3 has 13 amino acids. Here the CDR3 reads CASRRAGGNEQFF. The CDR3 DNA reads TGTGCCAGCCGGCGGGCGGGAGGTAATGAGCAGTTCTTC.

This clonotype was seen a few times. The chain uses TRBV19 and TRBJ1-5, with 7 bases aligning to TRBD1. The V segment lost 3 bases and the J segment 5 bases; nucleotides outside the gene matches: 4. The CDR3 has 14 amino acids. Germline V lookup: CDR1 LNHDA, CDR2 SQIVND (reference sequence). Written as DNA, the CDR3 is TGTGCCAGTAGTATGGGACAGTCGGATCAGCCCCAGCATTTT. It encodes CASSMGQSDQPQHF.